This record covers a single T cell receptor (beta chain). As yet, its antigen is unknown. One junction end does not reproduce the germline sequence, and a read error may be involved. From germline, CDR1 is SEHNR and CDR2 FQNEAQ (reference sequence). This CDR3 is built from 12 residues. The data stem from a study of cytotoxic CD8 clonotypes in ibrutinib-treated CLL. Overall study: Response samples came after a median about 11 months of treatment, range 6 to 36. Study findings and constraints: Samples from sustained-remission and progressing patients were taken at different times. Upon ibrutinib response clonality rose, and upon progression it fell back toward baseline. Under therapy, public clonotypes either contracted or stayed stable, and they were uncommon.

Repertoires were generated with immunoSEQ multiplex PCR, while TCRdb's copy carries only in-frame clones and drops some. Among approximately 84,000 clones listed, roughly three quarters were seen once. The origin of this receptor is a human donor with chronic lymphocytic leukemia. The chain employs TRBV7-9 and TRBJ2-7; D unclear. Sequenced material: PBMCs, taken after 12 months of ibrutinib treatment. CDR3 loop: CASSLLGRAPDF. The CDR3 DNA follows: TGTGCCAGCAGCTTATTAGGTAGGGCACCCGACTTC.